This T cell receptor beta chain was recovered during a study of ipilimumab plus nivolumab after autologous stem cell transplantation. The overall study: A median of roughly 8 nivolumab and 5 ipilimumab doses were given. Study-level points and caveats: TCR repertoire, Treg phenotype and gut microbiota reportedly support more study of this approach.

Checkpoint therapy with ipilimumab 1 mg/kg began 14 to 28 days after transplant. V lost 3 bases to trimming and J lost 3 bases, with 12 bases between them. The CDR3 extends over 14 amino acids. CDR1 and CDR2 from the germline V gene are KGHSH and LQKENI. Profiled with immunoSEQ multiplex PCR; TCRdb holds only in-frame clones, not every one. Among 15,000 to 20,000 clones, approximately 80% were seen once, and the ten largest hold roughly 10%. In the case of this clone: Its specificity is unknown. Additional DNA sequences in this sample encode the identical CDR3.

This receptor was taken from a male donor with diffuse large B-cell lymphoma. V usage is TRBV18 and J usage is TRBJ2-7; TRBD2 is a possible D gene (5 bases). The material sequenced was PBMCs, taken in a trial of ipilimumab plus nivolumab as post-transplant consolidation. The CDR3 loop reads CASSPGVGSYEQYF. In DNA, the CDR3 is TGTGCCAGCTCACCCGGGGTGGGTAGCTACGAGCAGTACTTC. Based on the CDR3 plus reference TRBV18 and TRBJ2-7, the full variable domain is NAGVMQNPRHLVRRRGQEARLRCSPMKGHSHVYWYRQLPEEGLKFMVYLQKENIIDESGMPKERFSAEFPKEGPSILRIQQVVRGDSAAYFCASSPGVGSYEQYFGPGTRLTVT.